Listed below are T cell receptor beta chains from one sample, sequenced in a study of memory CD4+ T cells and cytomegalovirus serostatus. Some clones are missing from TCRdb's copy, which holds only in-frame ones; the method was immunoSEQ multiplex PCR. The sample lists some 26,000 clones; about four fifths were seen once. The specimen sequenced was memory CD4+ T cells from blood. The source is an adult in good health and CMV-seronegative. Both conserved end residues are part of each CDR3. Fields, in order: D gene, J gene, clone size, CDR3 length, V gene, CDR3 DNA, CDR3 protein. A D gene is named only where the DNA matches it firmly. Rows give clone size only sometimes, using once, few, many, or a class for an expanded clone.

.	TRBJ1-5	.	16	TRBV5-5	TGTGCCAGCAGCTTGGGGACGACTAGAGGCAATCAGCCCCAGCATTTT	CASSLGTTRGNQPQHF
.	TRBJ2-2	.	15	TRBV5-4	TGTGCCAGCAGCTTGGGTGTTTCAAGCACCGGGGAGCTGTTTTTT	CASSLGVSSTGELFF
TRBD1	TRBJ1-1	.	14	TRBV2	TGTGCCAGCAGTTTAGAACAGGGGGGGACTGAAGCTTTCTTT	CASSLEQGGTEAFF
.	TRBJ1-5	.	15	TRBV21-1	TGTGCCAGCAGCAAATTAGGGCGGCTGAATCAGCCCCAGCATTTT	CASSKLGRLNQPQHF
TRBD1	TRBJ2-1	.	14	TRBV12-5	TGTGCTAGTGATTACGGGACAGGGTACAATGAGCAGTTCTTC	CASDYGTGYNEQFF
TRBD1	TRBJ2-5	once	14	TRBV5-1	TGCGCCAGCAGCCCAGGGACAGCTCAAGAGACCCAGTACTTC	CASSPGTAQETQYF
.	TRBJ2-7	.	12	TRBV6-5	TGTGCCAGCAGACGGGACACCTACGAGCAGTACTTC	CASRRDTYEQYF
.	TRBJ1-5	.	15	TRBV28	TGTGCCAGCAGGTCAGATGCCCATAGCAATCAGCCCCAGCATTTT	CASRSDAHSNQPQHF
TRBD1	TRBJ1-4	.	16	TRBV4-1	TGCGCCAGCAGCCATGACAGGGGCACAACTAATGAAAAACTGTTTTTT	CASSHDRGTTNEKLFF
.	TRBJ1-2	.	13	TRBV6-1	TGTGCCAGCAGTGCGGCAGGGAGGTATGGCTACACCTTC	CASSAAGRYGYTF
.	TRBJ1-3	.	16	TRBV5-1	TGCGCCAGCAGCTTGGCCGGGGGGCAAGTTGGAAACACCATATATTTT	CASSLAGGQVGNTIYF
.	TRBJ2-7	.	17	TRBV4-1	TGCGCCAGCAGCCAACCGGGGGCCGTCGTAGCTACCTACGAGCAGTACTTC	CASSQPGAVVATYEQYF
.	TRBJ1-6	.	14	TRBV19	TGTGCCAGTAGTATAACAGCACCCAATTCACCCCTCCACTTT	CASSITAPNSPLHF
TRBD1	TRBJ2-2	.	15	TRBV5-1	TGCGCCAGCAGCTCACGACAGGGGGCTGGCGGGGAGCTGTTTTTT	CASSSRQGAGGELFF
TRBD1	TRBJ1-1	.	13	TRBV9	TGTGCCAGCAGCTCCTGGGACAGCTCCGAAGCTTTCTTT	CASSSWDSSEAFF
.	TRBJ1-1	few	15	TRBV19	TGTGCCAGTAGTAACCACCTTCAATCGAGTGCTGAAGCTTTCTTT	CASSNHLQSSAEAFF
.	TRBJ2-6	.	16	TRBV10-3	TGTGCCATCAGATCAACAGGGGAGGGGGTGTACAACGTCCTGACTTTC	CAIRSTGEGVYNVLTF
.	TRBJ2-2	few	17	TRBV4-3	TGCGCCAGCAGCCAAGAACGGGGTTTCGCGAACACCGGGGAGCTGTTTTTT	CASSQERGFANTGELFF
TRBD2	TRBJ2-7	few	17	TRBV15	TGTGCCACCAGCAGAGATGTCGCGGGGGGGACCTCCTACGAGCAGTACTTC	CATSRDVAGGTSYEQYF
TRBD1	TRBJ1-1	.	14	TRBV5-6	TGTGCCAGCGGACAGGGATTGGGGAACACTGAAGCTTTCTTT	CASGQGLGNTEAFF
.	TRBJ1-3	.	13	TRBV28	TGTGCCAGCAGTTTAGGCTCTGGAAACACCATATATTTT	CASSLGSGNTIYF
.	TRBJ2-6	.	15	TRBV4-3	TGCGCCAGCAGCCCCCATACCTCTGGGGCCAACGTCCTGACTTTC	CASSPHTSGANVLTF
TRBD1	TRBJ2-7	.	14	TRBV7-8	TGTGCCAGCAGCACAGGGACAGGGGTCTACGAGCAGTACTTC	CASSTGTGVYEQYF
TRBD2	TRBJ2-1	.	17	TRBV4-1	TGCGCCAGCAGCCAAGATTACAGAACTAGCGGTTACAATGAGCAGTTCTTC	CASSQDYRTSGYNEQFF
.	TRBJ1-6	.	15	TRBV30	TGTGCCTGGAGTGTCGTTGGGGCAGGCAATTCACCCCTCCACTTT	CAWSVVGAGNSPLHF
TRBD1	TRBJ2-1	.	15	TRBV27	TGTGCCAGCAGCGACGACAGGGGCTCCTACAATGAGCAGTTCTTC	CASSDDRGSYNEQFF
.	TRBJ1-1	few	14	TRBV5-1	TGCGCCAGCAGCTTCCAGGACATGAACACTGAAGCTTTCTTT	CASSFQDMNTEAFF
.	TRBJ1-1	few	14	TRBV5-6	TGTGCCAGCAGCTCGCCCCGGACAGTCTTTGAAGCTTTCTTT	CASSSPRTVFEAFF
TRBD2	TRBJ2-3	.	15	TRBV19	TGTGCCAGTAGTCCTCGGGGAGCGGGGGTGGATACGCAGTATTTT	CASSPRGAGVDTQYF
.	TRBJ2-1	.	15	TRBV5-1	TGCGCCAGCAGCTTGGCCCCGGCGGACTACAATGAGCAGTTCTTC	CASSLAPADYNEQFF
.	TRBJ1-2	.	11	TRBV29-1	TGCAGCGTTGTAGTCGGAAATGGCTACACCTTC	CSVVVGNGYTF
.	TRBJ2-5	.	13	TRBV2	TGTGCCAGCAGTGTAGGGAATCTAGAGACCCAGTACTTC	CASSVGNLETQYF
.	TRBJ1-1	once	14	TRBV18	TGTGCCAGCTCACCCGCAGGGGAGTTGACTGAAGCTTTCTTT	CASSPAGELTEAFF
.	TRBJ2-1	.	13	TRBV5-6	TGTGCCAGCAGCTTGGACCTTGGACTCCCGGGGTTCTTC	CASSLDLGLPGFF
.	TRBJ1-4	.	14	TRBV29-1	TGCAGCGCCCAATTCTTTGCAACTAATGAAAAACTGTTTTTT	CSAQFFATNEKLFF
.	TRBJ1-2	.	13	TRBV10-1	TGCGCCAGCAGTGAGTCGATGGGCTCTGGCTACACCTTC	CASSESMGSGYTF
TRBD1	TRBJ1-5	once	17	TRBV18	TGTGCCAGCTCACCAATTAGAGCAGGGGGTAGCAATCAGCCCCAGCATTTT	CASSPIRAGGSNQPQHF
TRBD1	TRBJ2-2	.	17	TRBV5-1	TGCGCCAGCAGCAGGGGAGGGACAGGGTCGAACACCGGGGAGCTGTTTTTT	CASSRGGTGSNTGELFF
.	TRBJ1-2	.	11	TRBV12-5	TGTGCTGGGCAGGGTCACTATGGCTACACCTTC	CAGQGHYGYTF
.	TRBJ2-2	.	17	TRBV5-4	TGTGCCAGCAGCTTGGACCCCCTACTAGCCACGACCGGGGAGCTGTTTTTT	CASSLDPLLATTGELFF
TRBD2	TRBJ2-3	.	15	TRBV5-1	TGCGCCAGCGGGGAGCGGGGGGGCGTCTCAGATACGCAGTATTTT	CASGERGGVSDTQYF
.	TRBJ2-1	.	16	TRBV5-1	TGCGCCAGCAGCTTGGCCACGCGGAACTCCTACAATGAGCAGTTCTTC	CASSLATRNSYNEQFF
.	TRBJ2-2	.	15	TRBV2	TGTGCCAGCAGTGAAGTACACACGAACACCGGGGAGCTGTTTTTT	CASSEVHTNTGELFF
.	TRBJ2-5	.	13	TRBV10-3	TGTGCCATCAGTGAGTCGACCCAAGAGACCCAGTACTTC	CAISESTQETQYF
.	TRBJ1-2	few	12	TRBV12-5	TGTGCTAGTGGTTTGGTCAACTATGGCTACACCTTC	CASGLVNYGYTF
TRBD2	TRBJ2-1	.	15	TRBV9	TGTGCCAGCAGCGTGGCAGCGGGAGAACACAATGAGCAGTTCTTC	CASSVAAGEHNEQFF
TRBD2	TRBJ2-7	.	16	TRBV5-6	TGTGCCAGCAGCTTGGACCCGGCTAGCGGGACCTACGAGCAGTACTTC	CASSLDPASGTYEQYF
.	TRBJ1-1	once	14	TRBV19	TGTGCCAGTAAACTAGGACAGTTGAACACTGAAGCTTTCTTT	CASKLGQLNTEAFF